This T cell receptor beta chain was profiled in a study of OX40 agonist ivuxolimab in advanced cancers. As for the study in general: Ivuxolimab, an antibody acting as an agonist of OX40 (CD134), was used to treat patients.

Here immunoSEQ multiplex PCR was the method, and the copy in TCRdb shows in-frame clones only, minus some. The sample lists some 90,000 clones; roughly 90% were seen once. V lost 5 bases, J lost 5 bases, and 23 bases lay in between. The CDR3 consists of 17 residues. Germline V gene lookup returns CDR1 SGHNT and CDR2 YENEEA. Study-wide results and caveats: Certain nonresponders additionally had low normalized T-cell clonal expansion. The study found among the lowest clonal expansion in partial responders at 0.1-3.0 mg/kg.

Remarks on this clone: What it binds is unknown.

The input for sequencing was CD4+ or CD8+ T cells sorted from blood, taken in a trial of the OX40 agonist ivuxolimab. The chain has TRBV11-3 and TRBJ2-3; D ambiguous. This TCR derives from an adult with an advanced solid tumor such as melanoma, head and neck, liver or kidney cancer. The CDR3: CASSLNTGSVALDTQYF. The DNA for the CDR3 is TGTGCCAGCAGCCTAAATACGGGTTCCGTCGCGTTAGATACGCAGTATTTT.